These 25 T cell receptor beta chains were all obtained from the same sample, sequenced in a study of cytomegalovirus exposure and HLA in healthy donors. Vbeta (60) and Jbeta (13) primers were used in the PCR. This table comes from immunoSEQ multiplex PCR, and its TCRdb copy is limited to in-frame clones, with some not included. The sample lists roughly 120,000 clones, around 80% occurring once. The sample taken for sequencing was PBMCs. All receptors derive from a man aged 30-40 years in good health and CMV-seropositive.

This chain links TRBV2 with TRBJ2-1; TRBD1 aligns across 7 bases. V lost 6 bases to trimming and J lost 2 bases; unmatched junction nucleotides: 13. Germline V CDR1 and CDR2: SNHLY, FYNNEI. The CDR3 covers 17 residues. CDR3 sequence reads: CASSIRPGTAPYNEQFF. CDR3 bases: TGTGCCAGCAGCATCCGCCCCGGGACAGCCCCCTACAATGAGCAGTTCTTC.

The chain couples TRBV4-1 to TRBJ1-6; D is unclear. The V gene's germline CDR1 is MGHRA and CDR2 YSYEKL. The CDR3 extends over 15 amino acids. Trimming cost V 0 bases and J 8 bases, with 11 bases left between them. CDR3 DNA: TGCGCCAGCAGCCAAGAGGTTCTGCGGGATTCACCCCTCCACTTT. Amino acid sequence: CASSQEVLRDSPLHF.

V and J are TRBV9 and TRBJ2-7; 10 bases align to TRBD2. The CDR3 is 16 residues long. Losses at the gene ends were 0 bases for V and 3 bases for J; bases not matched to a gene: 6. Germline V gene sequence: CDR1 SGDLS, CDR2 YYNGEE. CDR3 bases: TGTGCCAGCAGCGTAGATCTTAGCGGGGGGCACTACGAGCAGTACTTC. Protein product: CASSVDLSGGHYEQYF.

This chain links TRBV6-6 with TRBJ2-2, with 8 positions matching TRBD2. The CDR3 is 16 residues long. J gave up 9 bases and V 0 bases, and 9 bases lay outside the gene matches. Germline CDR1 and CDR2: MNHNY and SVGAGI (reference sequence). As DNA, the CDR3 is TGTGCCAGCAGTTACTCAGGGCGGGGGGCATTCCGGGAGCTGTTTTTT. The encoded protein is CASSYSGRGAFRELFF.

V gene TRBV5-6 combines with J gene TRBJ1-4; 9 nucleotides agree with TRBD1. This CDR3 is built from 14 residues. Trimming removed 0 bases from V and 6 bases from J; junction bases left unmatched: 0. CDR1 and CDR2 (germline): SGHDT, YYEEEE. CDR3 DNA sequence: TGTGCCAGCAGCTTGGGACAGGGGGATGAAAAACTGTTTTTT. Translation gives CASSLGQGDEKLFF.

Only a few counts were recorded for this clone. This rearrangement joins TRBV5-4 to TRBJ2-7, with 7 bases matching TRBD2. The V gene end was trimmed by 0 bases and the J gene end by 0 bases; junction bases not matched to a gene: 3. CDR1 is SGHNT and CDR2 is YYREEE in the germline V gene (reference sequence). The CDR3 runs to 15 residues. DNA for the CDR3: TGTGCCAGCAGCTTGGTGAAGCGGGGCTCCTACGAGCAGTACTTC. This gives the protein CASSLVKRGSYEQYF. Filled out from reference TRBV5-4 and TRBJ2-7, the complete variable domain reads ETGVTQSPTHLIKTRGQQVTLRCSSQSGHNTVSWYQQALGQGPQFIFQYYREEENGRGNFPPRFSGLQFPNYSSELNVNALELDDSALYLCASSLVKRGSYEQYFGPGTRLTVT.

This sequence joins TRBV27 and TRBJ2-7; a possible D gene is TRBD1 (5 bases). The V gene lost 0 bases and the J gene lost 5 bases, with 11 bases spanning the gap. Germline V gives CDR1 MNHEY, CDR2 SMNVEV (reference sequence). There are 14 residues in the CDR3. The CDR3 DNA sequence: TGTGCCAGCAGTTTATCGACGGCAGGGCACGAGCAGTACTTC. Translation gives CASSLSTAGHEQYF.

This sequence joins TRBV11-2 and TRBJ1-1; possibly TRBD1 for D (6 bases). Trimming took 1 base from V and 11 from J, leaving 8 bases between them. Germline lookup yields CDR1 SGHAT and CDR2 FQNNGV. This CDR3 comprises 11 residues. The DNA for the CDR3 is TGTGCCAGCAGCTTAGGGGGGCAGGCTTTCTTT. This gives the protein CASSLGGQAFF. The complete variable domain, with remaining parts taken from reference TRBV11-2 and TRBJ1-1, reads EAGVAQSPRYKIIEKRQSVAFWCNPISGHATLYWYQQILGQGPKLLIQFQNNGVVDDSQLPKDRFSAERLKGVDSTLKIQPAKLEDSAVYLCASSLGGQAFFGQGTRLTVV.

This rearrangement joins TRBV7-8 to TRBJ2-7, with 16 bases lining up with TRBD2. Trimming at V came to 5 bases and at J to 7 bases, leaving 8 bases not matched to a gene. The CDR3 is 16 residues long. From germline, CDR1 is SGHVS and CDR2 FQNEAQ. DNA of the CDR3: TGTGCCAGCAGCCCCGGGACTAGCGGGAGGGCGGGTGAGCAGTACGTC. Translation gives CASSPGTSGRAGEQYV.

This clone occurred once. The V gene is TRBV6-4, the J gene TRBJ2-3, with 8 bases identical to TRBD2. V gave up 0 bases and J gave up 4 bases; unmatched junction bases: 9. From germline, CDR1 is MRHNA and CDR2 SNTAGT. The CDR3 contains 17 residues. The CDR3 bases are TGTGCCAGCAGTGACTCCGTGACGGGAGGGAGGGCAGATACGCAGTATTTT. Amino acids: CASSDSVTGGRADTQYF.

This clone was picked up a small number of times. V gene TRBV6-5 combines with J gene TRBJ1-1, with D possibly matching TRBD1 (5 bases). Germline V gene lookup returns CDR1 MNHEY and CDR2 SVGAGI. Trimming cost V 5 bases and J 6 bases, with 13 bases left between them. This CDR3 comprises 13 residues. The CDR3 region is CASSPTLGAEAFF. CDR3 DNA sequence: TGTGCCAGCAGTCCAACCCTAGGGGCTGAAGCTTTCTTT.

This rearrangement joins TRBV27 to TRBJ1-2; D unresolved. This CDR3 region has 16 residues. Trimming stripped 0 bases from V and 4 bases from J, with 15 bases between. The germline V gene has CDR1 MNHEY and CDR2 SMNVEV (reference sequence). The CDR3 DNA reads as TGTGCCAGCAGTTTATCAGTGGGCTCCCCGTCCTATGGCTACACCTTC. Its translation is CASSLSVGSPSYGYTF.

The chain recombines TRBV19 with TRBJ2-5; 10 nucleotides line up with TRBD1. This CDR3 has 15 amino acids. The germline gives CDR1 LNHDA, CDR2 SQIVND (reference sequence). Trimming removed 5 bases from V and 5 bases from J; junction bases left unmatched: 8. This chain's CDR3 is CASSPRTGGRETQYF. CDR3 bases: TGTGCCAGTAGTCCGCGGACAGGGGGAAGGGAGACCCAGTACTTC.

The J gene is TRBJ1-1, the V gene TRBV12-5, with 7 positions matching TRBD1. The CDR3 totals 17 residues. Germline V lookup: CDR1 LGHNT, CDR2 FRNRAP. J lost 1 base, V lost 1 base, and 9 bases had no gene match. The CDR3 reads CASGLAAPGTENTEAFF. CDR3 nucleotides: TGTGCTAGTGGTTTGGCGGCCCCCGGGACAGAGAACACTGAAGCTTTCTTT.

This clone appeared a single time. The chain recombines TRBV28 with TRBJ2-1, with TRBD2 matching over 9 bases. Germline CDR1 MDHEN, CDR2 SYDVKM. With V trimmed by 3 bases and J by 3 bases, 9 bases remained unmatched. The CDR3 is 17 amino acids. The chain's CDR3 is CASSFPLAGEDYNEQFF. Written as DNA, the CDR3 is TGTGCCAGCAGTTTCCCTTTAGCGGGGGAAGACTACAATGAGCAGTTCTTC.

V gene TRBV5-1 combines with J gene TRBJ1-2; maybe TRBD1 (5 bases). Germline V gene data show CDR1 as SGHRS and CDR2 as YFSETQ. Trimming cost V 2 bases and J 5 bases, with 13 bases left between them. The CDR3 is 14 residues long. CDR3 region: CASSFTGGGYGYTF. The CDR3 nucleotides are TGCGCCAGCAGCTTCACAGGTGGTGGGTATGGCTACACCTTC.

CDR3 in amino acids: CASSLAVVRGSSETQYF. CDR3 in DNA: TGCGCCAGCAGCTTGGCCGTAGTCAGGGGGTCGTCGGAGACCCAGTACTTC. The V and J genes are TRBV5-1 and TRBJ2-5; 7 nucleotides align to TRBD1. This CDR3 region has 17 residues. The V segment lost 0 bases and the J segment 5 bases; nucleotides outside the gene matches: 13. Germline V gene sequence: CDR1 SGHRS, CDR2 YFSETQ.

The CDR3 sequence: CASRQGPYGYTF. CDR3 in DNA: TGTGCCAGCCGACAGGGGCCCTATGGCTACACCTTC. The chain is built from TRBV28 and TRBJ1-2, with 8 bases identical to TRBD1. V lost 8 bases to trimming and J lost 4 bases; unmatched junction nucleotides: 3. This CDR3 spans 12 amino acids. Germline values: CDR1 MDHEN, CDR2 SYDVKM.

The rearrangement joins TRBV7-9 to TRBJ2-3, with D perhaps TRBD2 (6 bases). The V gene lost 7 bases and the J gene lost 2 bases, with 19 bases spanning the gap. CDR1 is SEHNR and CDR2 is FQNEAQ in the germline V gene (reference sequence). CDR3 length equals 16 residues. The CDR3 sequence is CASIPPVRESTDTQYF. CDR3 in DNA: TGTGCCAGCATCCCCCCCGTCCGGGAGTCCACAGATACGCAGTATTTT. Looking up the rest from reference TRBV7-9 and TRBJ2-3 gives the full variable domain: DTGVSQNPRHKITKRGQNVTFRCDPISEHNRLYWYRQTLGQGPEFLTYFQNEAQLEKSRLLSDRFSAERPKGSFSTLEIQRTEQGDSAMYLCASIPPVRESTDTQYFGPGTRLTVL.

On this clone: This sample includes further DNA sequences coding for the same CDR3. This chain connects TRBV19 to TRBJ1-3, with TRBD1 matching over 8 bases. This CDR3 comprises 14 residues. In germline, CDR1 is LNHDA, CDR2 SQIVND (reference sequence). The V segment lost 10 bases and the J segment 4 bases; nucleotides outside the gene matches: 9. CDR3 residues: CATQQGAGGNTIYF. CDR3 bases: TGTGCCACCCAGCAGGGGGCAGGAGGAAACACCATATATTTT.

The DNA for the CDR3 is TGCGCCAGCAGCTTGCTAGGACAGGGGTACACTGAAGCTTTCTTT. Its protein product is CASSLLGQGYTEAFF. The chain recombines TRBV5-1 with TRBJ1-1, with TRBD1 matching 9 bases. The germline V gene has CDR1 SGHRS and CDR2 YFSETQ. The ends lost 1 base at V and 3 bases at J; junction bases unmatched: 4. This CDR3 comprises 15 residues.

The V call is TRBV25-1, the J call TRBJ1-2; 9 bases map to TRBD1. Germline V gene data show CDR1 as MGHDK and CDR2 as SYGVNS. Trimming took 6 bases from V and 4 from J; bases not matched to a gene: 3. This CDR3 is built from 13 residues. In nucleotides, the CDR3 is TGTGCCAGCAGGGACAGGGGCTTCTATGGCTACACCTTC. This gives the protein CASRDRGFYGYTF.

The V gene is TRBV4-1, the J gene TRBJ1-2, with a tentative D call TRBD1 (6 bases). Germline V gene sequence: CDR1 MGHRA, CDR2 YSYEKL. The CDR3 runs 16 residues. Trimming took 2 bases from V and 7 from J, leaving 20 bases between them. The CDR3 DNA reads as TGCGCCAGCAGCCAAAAGTTGCCACAGGGCATCGCTGGCTACACCTTC. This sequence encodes CASSQKLPQGIAGYTF.

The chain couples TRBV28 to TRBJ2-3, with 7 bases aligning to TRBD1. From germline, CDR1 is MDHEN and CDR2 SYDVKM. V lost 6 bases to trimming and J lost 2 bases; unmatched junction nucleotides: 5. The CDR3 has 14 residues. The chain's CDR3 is CASSTTGVTDTQYF. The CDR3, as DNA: TGTGCCAGCAGCACTACAGGGGTCACAGATACGCAGTATTTT.

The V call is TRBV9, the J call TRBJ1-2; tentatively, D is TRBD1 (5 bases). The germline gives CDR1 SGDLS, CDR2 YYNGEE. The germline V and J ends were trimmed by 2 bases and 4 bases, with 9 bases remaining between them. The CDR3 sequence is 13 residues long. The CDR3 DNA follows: TGTGCCAGCAGCGTTGGAGGGGCCTATGGCTACACCTTC. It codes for CASSVGGAYGYTF.